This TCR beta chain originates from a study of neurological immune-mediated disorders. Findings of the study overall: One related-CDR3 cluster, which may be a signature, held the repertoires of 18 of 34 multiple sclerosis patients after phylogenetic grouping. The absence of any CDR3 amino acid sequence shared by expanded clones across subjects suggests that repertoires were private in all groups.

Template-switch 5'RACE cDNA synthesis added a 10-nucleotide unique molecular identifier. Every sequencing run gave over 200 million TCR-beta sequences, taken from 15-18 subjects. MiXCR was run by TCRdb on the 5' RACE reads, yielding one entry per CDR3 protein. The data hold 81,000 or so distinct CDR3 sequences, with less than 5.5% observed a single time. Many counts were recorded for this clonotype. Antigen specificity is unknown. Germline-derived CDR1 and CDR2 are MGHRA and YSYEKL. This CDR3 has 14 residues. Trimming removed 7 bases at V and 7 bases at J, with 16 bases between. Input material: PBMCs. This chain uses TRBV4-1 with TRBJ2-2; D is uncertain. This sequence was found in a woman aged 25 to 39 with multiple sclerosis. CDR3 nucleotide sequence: TGCGCCAGCACCTCGGCCAGCTCCCTCGGGGAGCTGTTTTTT. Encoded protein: CASTSASSLGELFF.